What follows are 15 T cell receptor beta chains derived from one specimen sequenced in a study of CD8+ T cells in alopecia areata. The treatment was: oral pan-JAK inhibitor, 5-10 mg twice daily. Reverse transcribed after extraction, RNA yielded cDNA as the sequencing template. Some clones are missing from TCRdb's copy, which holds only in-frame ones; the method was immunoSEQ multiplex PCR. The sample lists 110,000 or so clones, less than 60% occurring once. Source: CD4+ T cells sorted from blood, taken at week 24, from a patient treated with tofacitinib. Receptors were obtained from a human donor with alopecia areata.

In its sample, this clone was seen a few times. CDR3 nucleotides: TGTGCCACCGGGACTAGCGGGGACCCCTACGAGCAGTACTTC. It encodes CATGTSGDPYEQYF. The chain combines TRBV6-5 with TRBJ2-7, with 13 bases aligning to TRBD2. This CDR3 is 14 amino acids long. After removal of 10 bases from V and 2 bases from J, the junction contained 5 bases not matched to a gene. The germline V gene has CDR1 MNHEY and CDR2 SVGAGI.

The CDR3 spells CASSFGGPYNEQFF. DNA for the CDR3: TGTGCCAGCAGCTTCGGGGGGCCCTACAATGAGCAGTTCTTC. The genes are TRBV11-2 and TRBJ2-1; a possible D gene is TRBD2 (7 bases). Germline CDR1 and CDR2: SGHAT and FQNNGV. V dropped 3 bases and J dropped 2 bases, with 8 bases sitting between them. The CDR3 extends over 14 amino acids.

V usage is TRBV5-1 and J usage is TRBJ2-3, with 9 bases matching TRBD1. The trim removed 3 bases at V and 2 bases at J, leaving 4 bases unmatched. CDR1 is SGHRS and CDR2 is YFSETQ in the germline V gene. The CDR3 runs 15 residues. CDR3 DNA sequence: TGCGCCAGCAGCTCCGGACAGGGGTTCACAGATACGCAGTATTTT. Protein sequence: CASSSGQGFTDTQYF.

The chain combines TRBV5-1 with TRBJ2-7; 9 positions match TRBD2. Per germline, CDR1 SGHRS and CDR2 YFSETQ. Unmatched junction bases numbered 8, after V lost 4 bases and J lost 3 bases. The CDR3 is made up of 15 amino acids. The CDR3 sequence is CASSPSSGVNYEQYF. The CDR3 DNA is TGCGCCAGCAGCCCTTCTAGCGGGGTTAACTACGAGCAGTACTTC.

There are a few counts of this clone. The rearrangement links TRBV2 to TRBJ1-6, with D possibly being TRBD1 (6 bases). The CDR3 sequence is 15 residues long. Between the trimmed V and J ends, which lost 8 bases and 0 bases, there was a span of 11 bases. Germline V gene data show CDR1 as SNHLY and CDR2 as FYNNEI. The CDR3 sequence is CASGGRGSYNSPLHF. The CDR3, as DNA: TGTGCCAGCGGGGGCAGGGGCTCCTATAATTCACCCCTCCACTTT.

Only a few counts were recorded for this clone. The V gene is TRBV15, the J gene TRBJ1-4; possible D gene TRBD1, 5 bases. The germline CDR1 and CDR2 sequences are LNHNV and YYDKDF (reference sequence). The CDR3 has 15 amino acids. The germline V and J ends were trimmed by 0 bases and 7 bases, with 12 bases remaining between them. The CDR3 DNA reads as TGTGCCACCAGCAGAGATCGGCGGGACCGTGAAAAACTGTTTTTT. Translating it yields CATSRDRRDREKLFF.

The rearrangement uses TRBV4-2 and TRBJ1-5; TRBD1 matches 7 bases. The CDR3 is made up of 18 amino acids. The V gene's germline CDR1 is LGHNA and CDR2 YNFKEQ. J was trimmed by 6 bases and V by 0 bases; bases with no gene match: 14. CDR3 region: CASSQDTPWTGGSQPQHF. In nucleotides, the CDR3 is TGTGCCAGCAGCCAAGACACCCCTTGGACAGGAGGAAGTCAGCCCCAGCATTTT.

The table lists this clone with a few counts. In DNA, the CDR3 is TGCAGCGTTGTTGTTCGGGACAGTGTCAATGAGCAGTTCTTC. Translating gives CSVVVRDSVNEQFF. The chain is built from TRBV29-1 and TRBJ2-1; 7 bases align to TRBD1. Germline CDR1 reads SQVTM; CDR2 reads ANQGSEA. V lost 4 bases to trimming and J lost 6 bases; unmatched junction nucleotides: 9. CDR3 length: 14 amino acids.

For the CDR3, the DNA is TGTGCCAGCAGCTTCCTAGGACATCAAGATACGCAGTATTTT. This translates into CASSFLGHQDTQYF. The chain joins TRBV7-8 to TRBJ2-3; D might be TRBD1 (5 bases). The CDR3 is 14 amino acids. The germline V gene has CDR1 SGHVS and CDR2 FQNEAQ. Trimming left V 3 bases short and J 5 bases short, with 12 bases between.

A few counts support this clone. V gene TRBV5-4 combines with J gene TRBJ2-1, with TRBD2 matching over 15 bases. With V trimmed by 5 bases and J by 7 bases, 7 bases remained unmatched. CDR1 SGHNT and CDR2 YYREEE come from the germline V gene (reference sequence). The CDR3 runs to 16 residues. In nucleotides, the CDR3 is TGTGCCAGCAGTCTCCCCGGGACTAGCGGGGGGAATGAGCAGTTCTTC. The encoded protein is CASSLPGTSGGNEQFF.

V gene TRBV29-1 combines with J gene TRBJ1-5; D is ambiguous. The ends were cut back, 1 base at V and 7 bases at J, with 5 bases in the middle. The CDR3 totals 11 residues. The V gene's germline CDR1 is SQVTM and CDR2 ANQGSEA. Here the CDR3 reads CSVEGPQPQHF. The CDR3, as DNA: TGCAGCGTTGAAGGACCCCAGCCCCAGCATTTT.

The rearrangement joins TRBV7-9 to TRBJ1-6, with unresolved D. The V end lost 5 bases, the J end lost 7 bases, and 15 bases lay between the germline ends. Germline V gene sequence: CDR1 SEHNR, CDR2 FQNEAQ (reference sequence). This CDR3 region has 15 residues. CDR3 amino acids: CASSPRTDGNSPLHF. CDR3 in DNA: TGTGCCAGCAGCCCCCGTACTGACGGAAATTCACCCCTCCACTTT.

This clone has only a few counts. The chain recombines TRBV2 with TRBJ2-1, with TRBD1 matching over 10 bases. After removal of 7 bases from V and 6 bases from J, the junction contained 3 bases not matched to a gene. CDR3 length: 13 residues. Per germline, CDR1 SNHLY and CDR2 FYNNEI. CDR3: CASKGTGANEQFF. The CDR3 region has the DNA TGTGCCAGCAAGGGGACAGGGGCCAATGAGCAGTTCTTC.

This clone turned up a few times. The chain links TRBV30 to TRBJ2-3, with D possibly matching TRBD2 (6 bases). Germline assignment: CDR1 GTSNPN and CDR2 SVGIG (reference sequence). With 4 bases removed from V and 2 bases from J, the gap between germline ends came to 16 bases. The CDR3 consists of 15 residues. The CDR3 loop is CAWNVGSGATDTQYF. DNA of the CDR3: TGTGCCTGGAATGTGGGTAGCGGAGCCACAGATACGCAGTATTTT.

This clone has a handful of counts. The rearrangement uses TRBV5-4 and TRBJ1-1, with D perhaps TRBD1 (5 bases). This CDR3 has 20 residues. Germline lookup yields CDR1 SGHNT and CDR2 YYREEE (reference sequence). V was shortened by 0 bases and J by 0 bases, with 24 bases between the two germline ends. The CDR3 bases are TGTGCCAGCAGCTTGGGATCGGGGCCCGCTGATTACCCAATGAACACTGAAGCTTTCTTT. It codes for CASSLGSGPADYPMNTEAFF.